The rows below give T cell receptor beta chains drawn from one sample of a study of blood T cell repertoires in COVID-19. Repertoires were generated with immunoSEQ multiplex PCR, while TCRdb's copy carries only in-frame clones and drops some. This sample has 300,000 to 450,000 clones; around 89% occur once, and the top ten carry around 3%. Specimen: peripheral blood. Receptors were obtained from a woman aged 30 to 39 with COVID-19, enrolled during active disease. CDR3s include the opening cysteine and the closing phenylalanine or tryptophan. A D gene is named only where the DNA matches it firmly. Some rows have no size entry. The others give once, few or many, or a class for an expanded clone.

d_call clone_size j_call v_call cdr3_nt cdr3_aa
. . TRBJ1-1 TRBV12-3/TRBV12-4 TGTGCCAGCAGTTTCCGAGCAAACACTGAAGCTTTCTTT CASSFRANTEAFF
. few TRBJ1-6 TRBV5-4 TGTGCCAGCAGCTTTCAGGGCCGGGATTCACCCCTCCACTTT CASSFQGRDSPLHF
. . TRBJ1-4 TRBV5-6 TGTGCCAGCAGCTTCGGGGGAACTAATGAAAAACTGTTTTTT CASSFGGTNEKLFF
. . TRBJ2-3 TRBV7-2 TGTGCCAGCAGCTTAGCGCTGAGTAGTGGTGGGGGGGATACGCAGTATTTT CASSLALSSGGGDTQYF
. . TRBJ2-2 TRBV11-2 TGTGCCAGCAGCCCAGAAAGGGAGCTGTTTTTT CASSPERELFF
TRBD1 . TRBJ2-7 TRBV4-2 TGTGCCAGCAGCCAAGACCCCGCGGGACAGGGAAGGAACGAGCAGTACTTC CASSQDPAGQGRNEQYF
. . TRBJ1-4 TRBV29-1 TGCAGCGTCGGCCCCATGGGGGCGAATGAAAAACTGTTTTTT CSVGPMGANEKLFF
TRBD1 few TRBJ2-5 TRBV5-1 TGCGCCAGCAGCACCGGGACAGCGCAAGAGACCCAGTACTTC CASSTGTAQETQYF
TRBD1 . TRBJ2-1 TRBV5-4 TGTGCCAGCAGTTCGGACAGGGGGGCCTACAATGAGCAGTTCTTC CASSSDRGAYNEQFF
. few TRBJ2-1 TRBV28 TGTGCCAGCAACAACTACAATGAGCAGTTCTTC CASNNYNEQFF